This T cell receptor beta chain was profiled in a study of blood T cells in healthy people across ages. Comment on this clonotype: The antigen is not known.

Germline values: CDR1 DFQATT, CDR2 SNEGSKA (reference sequence). V lost 0 bases and J 0 bases, leaving 12 bases between the germline ends. CDR3 length: 15 residues. With a J-beta primer mix and a sample-barcoded 5' primer, a second PCR ran about 7 to 11 cycles. TCRdb ran MiXCR on the 5' RACE reads and lists one entry per CDR3 protein. The sample records more than 900,000 distinct CDR3 sequences, 25% to 30% being singletons. Overall study findings and caveats: In these data, TCR beta diversity tracked strongly with naive T cell percentage.

The same data also contributed to another study, on T cells of mothers and their children.

The sample taken for sequencing was blood. J is TRBJ2-7 and V is TRBV20-1, with D maybe TRBD2 (5 bases). The TCR originated in a woman in her thirties or forties in good health. In DNA form, the CDR3 reads TGCAGTGCTAGAGACGAGGGCGGCAGCTCCTACGAGCAGTACTTC. It encodes CSARDEGGSSYEQYF.